The T cell receptor (beta chain) under discussion was sequenced for a study of beta chain features in type 1 diabetes. TCRB transcripts that were expressed got sequenced, as all of the isolated RNA had been reverse transcribed. Data came from immunoSEQ multiplex PCR; TCRdb stores just in-frame clones and leaves some out. The profile shows some 410,000 clones, 9.5% to 12% of them singletons. Study-level findings and limits: A moderate, significant TCRB CDR3 shortening appeared in type 1 diabetes across four CD4+ subsets. The naive, central memory and Treg TCRB repertoires looked more alike in patients than they did in healthy donors. Shorter templates might be favored by PCR, and equally so in patients and in controls.

In its sample, this clone was seen a few times. The antigen is undetermined. The sequence derives from a woman between 18 and 30 years old in good health. The sample comprised naive CD4+ T cells from blood.

The CDR3 DNA is TGTGCCACGGAAATTAATGAGCAGTTCTTC. Translated: CATEINEQFF. The chain is built from TRBV7-8 and TRBJ2-1; D gene ambiguous. Trimming pared 10 bases from V and 7 bases from J, leaving 8 bases between. Germline V lookup: CDR1 SGHVS, CDR2 FQNEAQ. The CDR3 covers 10 residues.